The rows below give T cell receptor beta chains drawn from one sample of a study of blood T cell repertoires in COVID-19. Measured with immunoSEQ multiplex PCR; TCRdb has only the in-frame clones, and not every one. The table has about 200,000 clones, 70% to 90% seen once. The source material was peripheral blood. Every receptor here comes from a woman in her 50s with COVID-19, enrolled during active disease. The CDR3 runs from the conserved cysteine through the conserved F or W. A D gene is named only where the DNA matches it firmly. A row's size may be missing; if present it is once, few, many or a size class.

v_call,d_call,j_call,clone_size,cdr3_length,cdr3_aa,cdr3_nt
TRBV11-2,.,TRBJ2-5,.,14,CASTFREDRPPQYF,TGTGCCAGCACCTTCAGAGAAGACAGACCTCCCCAGTACTTC
TRBV5-1,.,TRBJ1-2,.,13,CASSAQISGGYTF,TGCGCCAGCAGTGCCCAGATTTCTGGTGGCTACACCTTC
TRBV19,TRBD2,TRBJ2-2,.,17,CASSLTSGGTNTGELFF,TGTGCCAGTAGCCTGACTAGCGGGGGGACGAACACCGGGGAGCTGTTTTTT
TRBV30,TRBD1,TRBJ2-5,.,14,CAWSPRDRQETQYF,TGTGCCTGGAGTCCCCGGGACAGACAAGAGACCCAGTACTTC
TRBV19,TRBD1,TRBJ1-3,.,17,CASRTGTLAYSGNTIYF,TGTGCCTCCAGGACAGGGACACTTGCGTACTCTGGAAACACCATATATTTT
TRBV7-6,TRBD2,TRBJ2-1,.,11,CSSGGIDEQFF,TGTAGTAGCGGGGGGATCGATGAGCAGTTCTTC
TRBV6-1,.,TRBJ1-5,once,14,CASSDRWGGQPQHF,TGTGCCAGCAGTGACCGGTGGGGAGGTCAGCCCCAGCATTTT
TRBV30,TRBD1,TRBJ1-6,.,14,CAWRWDRGNSPLHF,TGTGCCTGGAGGTGGGACAGGGGAAATTCACCCCTCCACTTT
TRBV10-1,.,TRBJ2-7,.,13,CASSEGRTYEQYF,TGCGCCAGCAGTGAGGGCAGAACCTACGAGCAGTACTTC
TRBV5-8,TRBD1,TRBJ1-1,.,14,CASRLDRGFTEAFF,TGTGCCAGCAGGCTGGACAGGGGTTTCACTGAAGCTTTCTTT
TRBV19,TRBD1,TRBJ1-6,.,16,CASSTKPQGMGSPLHF,TGTGCCAGTAGTACAAAACCACAGGGGATGGGCTCACCCCTCCACTTT
TRBV23-1,.,TRBJ2-7,.,14,CASSRDNSSYEQYF,TGCGCCAGCAGTAGGGACAACAGCTCCTACGAGCAGTACTTC
TRBV11-3,.,TRBJ1-4,.,14,CASSSLTGSLELFF,TGTGCCAGCAGCTCCCTGACAGGATCCTTAGAACTGTTTTTT
TRBV7-2,.,TRBJ1-6,.,14,CASSSSSYNSPLHF,TGTGCCAGCAGCTCGAGCTCCTATAATTCACCCCTCCACTTT
TRBV6-6,.,TRBJ1-3,.,15,CASSKLQSSGNTIYF,TGTGCCAGCAGTAAACTCCAATCCTCTGGAAACACCATATATTTT
TRBV20-1,TRBD1,TRBJ2-2,.,15,CSASNRQGNTGELFF,TGCAGTGCGAGTAACAGACAGGGGAACACCGGGGAGCTGTTTTTT
TRBV28,.,TRBJ1-2,.,13,CASSWGGRDGYTF,TGTGCCAGCAGTTGGGGGGGTAGGGATGGCTACACCTTC
TRBV24-1,.,TRBJ2-2,.,15,CATSDLSGKTGELFF,TGTGCCACCAGTGATTTATCGGGGAAGACCGGGGAGCTGTTTTTT
TRBV30,TRBD1,TRBJ2-7,.,16,CAWRPGTGGVPYEQYF,TGTGCCTGGCGTCCCGGGACAGGGGGCGTCCCCTACGAGCAGTACTTC
TRBV18,.,TRBJ1-5,once,13,CASSSGFGQPQHF,TGTGCCAGCTCATCGGGGTTCGGTCAGCCCCAGCATTTT
TRBV3-1/TRBV3-2,TRBD1,TRBJ1-4,.,17,CASSQGWTGGNNEKLFF,TGTGCCAGCAGCCAAGGTTGGACAGGGGGGAATAATGAAAAACTGTTTTTT
TRBV5-1,.,TRBJ1-2,.,13,CASSLAGDYGYTF,TGCGCCAGCAGCTTGGCAGGGGACTATGGCTACACCTTC
TRBV28,.,TRBJ1-1,.,16,CASSPGGGWAVLEAFF,TGTGCCAGCAGCCCCGGTGGGGGCTGGGCTGTACTAGAAGCTTTCTTT
TRBV5-1,.,TRBJ2-1,.,12,CASSLTTNEQFF,TGCGCCAGCAGCTTAACGACTAATGAGCAGTTCTTC
TRBV19,.,TRBJ1-5,few,13,CATSTGGNQPQHF,TGTGCCACCTCGACAGGTGGCAATCAGCCCCAGCATTTT
TRBV15,TRBD2,TRBJ2-3,once,17,CATSRPRAGALTDTQYF,TGTGCCACCAGCAGGCCACGAGCGGGGGCTCTCACAGATACGCAGTATTTT
TRBV27,TRBD1,TRBJ1-5,.,15,CASSFGTGSGQPQHF,TGTGCCAGCAGTTTTGGGACAGGGTCGGGTCAGCCCCAGCATTTT
TRBV2,TRBD1,TRBJ1-4,.,14,CASTLDRGDEKLFF,TGTGCCAGCACCCTGGACAGGGGCGACGAAAAACTGTTTTTT
TRBV11-2,.,TRBJ2-3,.,13,CASSFLRIDTQYF,TGTGCCAGCAGCTTTCTCAGGATAGATACGCAGTATTTT
TRBV5-6,TRBD1,TRBJ1-1,few,13,CASTKTGATEAFF,TGTGCCAGCACCAAAACAGGGGCCACTGAAGCTTTCTTT
TRBV28,.,TRBJ2-2,.,14,CATGTLTNTGELFF,TGTGCCACTGGGACTTTGACGAACACCGGGGAGCTGTTTTTT
TRBV30,.,TRBJ1-1,.,12,CAWSPAGTEAFF,TGTGCCTGGAGCCCGGCGGGAACTGAAGCTTTCTTT
TRBV7-2,.,TRBJ1-1,.,15,CASSLVGGQIPEAFF,TGTGCCAGCAGCTTAGTAGGCGGACAGATCCCTGAAGCTTTCTTT
TRBV21-1,.,TRBJ1-5,few,10,CAAFNQPQHF,TGTGCGGCTTTCAATCAGCCCCAGCATTTT
TRBV6-5,.,TRBJ2-5,.,15,CASSQKGDVIETQYF,TGTGCCAGCAGTCAGAAGGGGGACGTAATAGAGACCCAGTACTTC
TRBV5-1,TRBD2,TRBJ2-3,.,17,CASSFTDPGLGRGTQYF,TGCGCCAGCAGCTTTACGGACCCGGGACTAGGGAGAGGTACGCAGTATTTT